The 14 T cell receptor beta chains presented below share a single source sample, sequenced in a study of control samples from healthy donors and cancer patients. The method was immunoSEQ multiplex PCR; TCRdb's version includes in-frame clones alone and lacks a portion of them. The sample records roughly 160,000 clones, 85% to 90% being singletons. The sample comprised blood. The receptors derive from a woman in her thirties in good health.

The V gene is TRBV7-9, the J gene TRBJ1-6; no reliable D call. The germline V and J ends were trimmed by 5 bases and 9 bases, with 11 bases remaining between them. From germline, CDR1 is SEHNR and CDR2 FQNEAQ (reference sequence). This CDR3 region has 13 residues. The CDR3 DNA is TGTGCCAGCAGCCGTAGTCGGGGTTCACCCCTCCACTTT. Protein sequence: CASSRSRGSPLHF.

Only one count was recorded for this clone. The chain combines TRBV27 with TRBJ2-1; 8 nucleotides align to TRBD1. The CDR3 sequence is 14 residues long. Trimming at V came to 5 bases and at J to 2 bases, leaving 2 bases not matched to a gene. Per germline, CDR1 MNHEY and CDR2 SMNVEV (reference sequence). The CDR3 here is CASSTGGPYNEQFF. CDR3 DNA: TGTGCCAGCAGTACAGGGGGACCCTACAATGAGCAGTTCTTC.

V usage is TRBV3-1 (or the pseudogene TRBV3-2) and J usage is TRBJ1-3; D is perhaps TRBD1 (5 bases). CDR3 length equals 14 residues. Germline V gives CDR1 LGHDT, CDR2 YNNKEL (reference sequence). The V gene lost 4 bases and the J gene lost 4 bases, with 11 bases spanning the gap. CDR3 region: CASSPAQGGNTIYF. CDR3 coding DNA: TGTGCCAGCAGCCCCGCCCAGGGCGGAAACACCATATATTTT.

This chain uses TRBV5-4 with TRBJ2-4; 9 nucleotides agree with TRBD1. V was clipped by 5 bases and J by 4 bases; unmatched bases: 7. Germline assignment: CDR1 SGHNT and CDR2 YYREEE (reference sequence). CDR3 length: 15 residues. CDR3: CASSSQGAAKNIQYF. DNA of the CDR3: TGTGCCAGCAGTTCACAGGGGGCCGCTAAAAACATTCAGTACTTC.

V gene TRBV7-9 combines with J gene TRBJ2-7, with 9 bases lining up with TRBD2. V shed 10 bases, J shed 2 bases, and the junction held 12 bases outside the gene matches. The CDR3 extends over 15 amino acids. CDR1 is SEHNR, CDR2 FQNEAQ, per germline (reference sequence). DNA for the CDR3: TGTGCCACCCTCCGGGCGGGAGGGAGGACCTACGAGCAGTACTTC. This gives the protein CATLRAGGRTYEQYF.

This clone was observed a handful of times. J is TRBJ1-2 and V is TRBV24-1, with TRBD1 matching over 7 bases. The germline V gene encodes CDR1 KGHDR and CDR2 SFDVKD. The CDR3 loop spans 14 amino acids. V lost 5 bases to trimming and J lost 7 bases; unmatched junction nucleotides: 9. The CDR3: CATSGRQGSAGYTF. The CDR3 DNA reads as TGTGCCACCAGTGGTCGACAGGGATCGGCTGGCTACACCTTC.

The genes are TRBV7-8 and TRBJ1-2; no reliable D call. The CDR3 extends over 12 amino acids. V lost 4 bases, J lost 7 bases, and 10 bases lay in between. Per germline, CDR1 SGHVS and CDR2 FQNEAQ. In DNA, the CDR3 is TGTGCCAGCAGCTACCGGGAGGTTGGCTACACCTTC. This translates into CASSYREVGYTF.

Only one count was recorded for this clone. The chain combines TRBV5-6 with TRBJ1-2; TRBD1 might be the D (5 bases). Germline V gene sequence: CDR1 SGHDT, CDR2 YYEEEE. This CDR3 contains 13 residues. The V gene lost 0 bases and the J gene lost 8 bases, with 11 bases spanning the gap. Here the CDR3 reads CASSLEGRGGYTF. The CDR3 nucleotides read TGTGCCAGCAGCTTGGAGGGCCGGGGCGGCTACACCTTC.

This clone was recorded once. This chain links TRBV6-5 with TRBJ2-5, with D unresolved. This CDR3 contains 15 residues. V lost 4 bases, J lost 2 bases, and 14 bases lay in between. The germline V gene encodes CDR1 MNHEY and CDR2 SVGAGI. CDR3 protein: CASSFYSGRQETQYF. The CDR3 DNA reads as TGTGCCAGCAGTTTTTACTCGGGCAGACAAGAGACCCAGTACTTC.

This clone appeared once. The chain links TRBV9 to TRBJ2-2; TRBD1 is a possible D gene (6 bases). The V gene lost 3 bases and the J gene lost 5 bases, with 20 bases spanning the gap. CDR3 length equals 17 residues. CDR1 SGDLS and CDR2 YYNGEE come from the germline V gene. CDR3 bases: TGTGCCAGCAGCGACCCCCCAGGACTTCAGGGGACCGGGGAGCTGTTTTTT. It yields the protein CASSDPPGLQGTGELFF.

This chain links TRBV4-2 with TRBJ1-3, with no clear D. The germline CDR1 and CDR2 sequences are LGHNA and YNFKEQ. This CDR3 has 14 residues. Trimming pared 5 bases from V and 6 bases from J, leaving 14 bases between. The CDR3 sequence: CASSDRAGVNTIYF. The CDR3 bases are TGTGCCAGCAGCGATAGGGCAGGCGTAAACACCATATATTTT.

A single count supports this clone. The chain joins TRBV15 to TRBJ2-3; D uncertain. Per germline, CDR1 LNHNV and CDR2 YYDKDF (reference sequence). The CDR3 has 14 amino acids. Trimming cost V 0 bases and J 4 bases, with 8 bases left between them. CDR3 sequence (DNA): TGTGCCACCAGCAGAGAAATAATTCCAGATACGCAGTATTTT. As protein: CATSREIIPDTQYF.

The chain combines TRBV6-4 with TRBJ1-6; a weak D match, TRBD1 (6 bases). CDR3 size: 16 residues. Germline values: CDR1 MRHNA, CDR2 SNTAGT. V was pared by 2 bases and J by 9 bases, with 17 bases between. In nucleotides, the CDR3 is TGTGCCAGCAGTGACAAGAGGGCAGGGGTATTTTCACCCCTCCACTTT. This sequence encodes CASSDKRAGVFSPLHF.

The chain recombines TRBV7-2 with TRBJ1-5; D gene unclear. Per germline, CDR1 SGHTA and CDR2 FQGNSA. The CDR3 length is 13 residues. Trimming left V 4 bases short and J 0 bases short, with 4 bases between. CDR3 DNA: TGTGCCAGCAGCTCGTATAGCAATCAGCCCCAGCATTTT. This translates into CASSSYSNQPQHF.